This T cell receptor (beta chain) came from a study of shared clonotypes between healthy human individuals. Sequenced by immunoSEQ multiplex PCR; TCRdb stores in-frame clones only, minus some. The profile shows around 2,000,000 clones, over 85% of them singletons. From CD4+ cells came CD45RA+ naive and CD45RA-negative memory subsets. The CDR3 consists of 13 residues. Germline CDR1 reads MNHEY; CDR2 reads SMNVEV (reference sequence). Trimming stripped 5 bases from V and 0 bases from J, with 4 bases between. The chain recombines TRBV27 with TRBJ2-2; no definite D call. The sequenced sample was naive CD4+ T cells sorted from blood. Subset specified: CD45RA+ positively selected. This receptor was identified in a man between 18 and 35 years old in good health. The CDR3, as DNA: TGTGCCAGCAGTCATGCGAACACCGGGGAGCTGTTTTTT. Its protein is CASSHANTGELFF.